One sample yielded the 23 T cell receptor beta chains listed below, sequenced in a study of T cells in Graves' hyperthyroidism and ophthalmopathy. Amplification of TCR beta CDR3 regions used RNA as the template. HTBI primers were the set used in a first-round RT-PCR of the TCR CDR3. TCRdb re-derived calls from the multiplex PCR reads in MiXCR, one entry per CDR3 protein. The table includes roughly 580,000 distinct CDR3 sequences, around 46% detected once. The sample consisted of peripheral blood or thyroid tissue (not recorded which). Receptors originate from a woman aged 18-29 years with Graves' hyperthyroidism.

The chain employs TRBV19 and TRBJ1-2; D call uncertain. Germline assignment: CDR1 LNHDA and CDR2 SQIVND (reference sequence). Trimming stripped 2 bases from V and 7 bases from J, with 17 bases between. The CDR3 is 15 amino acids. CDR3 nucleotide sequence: TGTGCCAGTAGTATAAGATCCAGGTCCTCTATTGGCTACACCTTC. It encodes CASSIRSRSSIGYTF.

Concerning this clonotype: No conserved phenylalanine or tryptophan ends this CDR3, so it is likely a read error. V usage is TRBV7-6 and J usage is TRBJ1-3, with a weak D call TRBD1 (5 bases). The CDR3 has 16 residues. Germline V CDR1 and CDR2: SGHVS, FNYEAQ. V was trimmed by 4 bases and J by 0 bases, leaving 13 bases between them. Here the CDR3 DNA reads TGTGCCAGCAGCTCAGGGACGTTCTACTCTGGAAACACCATATATTCT. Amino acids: CASSSGTFYSGNTIYS.

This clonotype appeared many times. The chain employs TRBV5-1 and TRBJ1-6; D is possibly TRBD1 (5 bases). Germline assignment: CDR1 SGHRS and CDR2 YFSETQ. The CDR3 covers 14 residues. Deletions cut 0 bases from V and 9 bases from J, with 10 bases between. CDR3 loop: CASSLAGYGSPLHF. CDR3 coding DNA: TGCGCCAGCAGCTTGGCAGGGTACGGTTCACCCCTCCACTTT. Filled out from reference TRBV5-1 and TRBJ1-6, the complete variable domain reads KAGVTQTPRYLIKTRGQQVTLSCSPISGHRSVSWYQQTPGQGLQFLFEYFSETQRNKGNFPGRFSGRQFSNSRSEMNVSTLELGDSALYLCASSLAGYGSPLHFGNGTRLTVT.

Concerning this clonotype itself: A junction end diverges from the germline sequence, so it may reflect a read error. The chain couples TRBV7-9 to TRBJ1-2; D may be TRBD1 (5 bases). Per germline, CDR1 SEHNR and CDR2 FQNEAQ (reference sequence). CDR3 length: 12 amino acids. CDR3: CACSSRQYGYTF. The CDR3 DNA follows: TGTGCCTGCAGCTCTCGACAGTATGGCTACACCTTC.

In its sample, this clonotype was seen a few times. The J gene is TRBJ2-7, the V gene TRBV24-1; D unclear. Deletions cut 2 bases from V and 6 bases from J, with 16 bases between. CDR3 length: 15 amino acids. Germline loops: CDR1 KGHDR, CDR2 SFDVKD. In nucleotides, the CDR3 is TGTGCCACCAGTGATTCCAGCAGCGCGAATGGCGAGCAGTACTTC. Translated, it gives CATSDSSSANGEQYF.

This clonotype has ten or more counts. The CDR3 coding sequence is TGTGCCACCAGCAGAGACAGGAGCGGCCAAGAGACCCAGTACTTC. It translates to CATSRDRSGQETQYF. J is TRBJ2-5 and V is TRBV15, with D tentatively TRBD2 (5 bases). Germline CDR1 is LNHNV and CDR2 is YYDKDF (reference sequence). Trimming left V 0 bases short and J 1 base short, with 9 bases between. This CDR3 spans 15 amino acids.

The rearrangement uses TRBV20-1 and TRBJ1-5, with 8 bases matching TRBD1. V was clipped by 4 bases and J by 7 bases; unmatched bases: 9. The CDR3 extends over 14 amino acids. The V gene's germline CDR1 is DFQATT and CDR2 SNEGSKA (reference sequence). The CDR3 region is CSATGTGYEQPQHF. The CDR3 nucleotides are TGCAGTGCTACGGGGACAGGATACGAGCAGCCCCAGCATTTT.

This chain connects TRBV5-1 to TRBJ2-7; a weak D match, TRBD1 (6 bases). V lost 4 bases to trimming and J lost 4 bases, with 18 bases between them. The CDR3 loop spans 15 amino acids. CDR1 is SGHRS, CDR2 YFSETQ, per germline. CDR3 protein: CASSVSTGHEYEQYF. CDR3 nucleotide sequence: TGCGCCAGCAGCGTGTCGACAGGACATGAATACGAGCAGTACTTC.

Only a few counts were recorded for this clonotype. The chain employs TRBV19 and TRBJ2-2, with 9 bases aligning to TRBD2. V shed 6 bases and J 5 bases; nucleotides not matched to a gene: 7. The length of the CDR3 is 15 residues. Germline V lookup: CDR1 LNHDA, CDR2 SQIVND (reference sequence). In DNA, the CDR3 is TGTGCCAGTAGGGAAGCGGGAGGAGGAACCGGGGAGCTGTTTTTT. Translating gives CASREAGGGTGELFF. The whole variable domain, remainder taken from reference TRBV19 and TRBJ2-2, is DGGITQSPKYLFRKEGQNVTLSCEQNLNHDAMYWYRQDPGQGLRLIYYSQIVNDFQKGDIAEGYSVSREKKESFPLTVTSAQKNPTAFYLCASREAGGGTGELFFGEGSRLTVL.

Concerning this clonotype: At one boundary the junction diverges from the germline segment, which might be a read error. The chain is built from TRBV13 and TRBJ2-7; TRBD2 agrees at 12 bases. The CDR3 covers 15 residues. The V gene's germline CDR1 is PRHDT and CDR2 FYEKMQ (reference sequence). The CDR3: CASSQGLAGSGEQYF. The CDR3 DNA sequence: TGCGCCAGCAGCCAAGGACTAGCGGGGAGCGGGGAGCAGTACTTC.

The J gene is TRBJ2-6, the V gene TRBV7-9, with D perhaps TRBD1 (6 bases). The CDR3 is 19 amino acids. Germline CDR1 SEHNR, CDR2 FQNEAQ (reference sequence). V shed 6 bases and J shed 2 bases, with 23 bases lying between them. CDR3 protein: CASSFEQQGPFTGANVLTF. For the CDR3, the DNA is TGTGCCAGCAGTTTTGAACAACAGGGCCCCTTCACTGGGGCCAACGTCCTGACTTTC.

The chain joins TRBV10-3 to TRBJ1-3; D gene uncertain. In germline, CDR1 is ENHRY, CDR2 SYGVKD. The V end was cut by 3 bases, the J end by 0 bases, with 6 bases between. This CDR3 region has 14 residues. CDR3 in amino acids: CAISEGLSGNTIYF. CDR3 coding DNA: TGTGCCATCAGTGAAGGTCTCTCTGGAAACACCATATATTTT.

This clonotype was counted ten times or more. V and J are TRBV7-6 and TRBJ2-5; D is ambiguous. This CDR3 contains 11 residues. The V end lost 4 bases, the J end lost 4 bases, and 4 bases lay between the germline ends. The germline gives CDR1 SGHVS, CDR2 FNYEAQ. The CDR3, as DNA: TGTGCCAGCAGCTCACCAGAGACCCAGTACTTC. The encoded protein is CASSSPETQYF.

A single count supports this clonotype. The CDR3 protein is CAWISTGRAFKRDYGYTF. CDR3 nucleotide sequence: TGTGCCTGGATTTCTACCGGCAGGGCCTTCAAGAGGGACTATGGCTACACCTTC. The chain recombines TRBV25-1 with TRBJ1-2; tentative D call: TRBD1 (5 bases). V was shortened by 11 bases and J by 3 bases, with 31 bases between the two germline ends. The CDR3 has 18 residues. Germline V gene sequence: CDR1 MGHDK, CDR2 SYGVNS.

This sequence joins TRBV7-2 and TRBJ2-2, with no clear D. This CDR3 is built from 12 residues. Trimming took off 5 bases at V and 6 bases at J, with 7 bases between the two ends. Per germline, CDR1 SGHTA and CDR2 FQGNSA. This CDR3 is CASSDEPGELFF. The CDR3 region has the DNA TGTGCCAGCAGCGATGAACCCGGGGAGCTGTTTTTT. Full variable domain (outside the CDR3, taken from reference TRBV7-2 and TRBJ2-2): GAGVSQSPSNKVTEKGKDVELRCDPISGHTALYWYRQSLGQGLEFLIYFQGNSAPDKSGLPSDRFSAERTGGSVSTLTIQRTQQEDSAVYLCASSDEPGELFFGEGSRLTVL.

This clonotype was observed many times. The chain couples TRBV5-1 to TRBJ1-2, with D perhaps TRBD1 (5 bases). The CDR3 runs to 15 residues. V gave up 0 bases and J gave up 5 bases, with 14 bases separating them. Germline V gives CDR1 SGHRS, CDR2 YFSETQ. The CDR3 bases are TGCGCCAGCAGCTTGGACGGGGCCTCCAGTTATGGCTACACCTTC. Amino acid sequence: CASSLDGASSYGYTF.

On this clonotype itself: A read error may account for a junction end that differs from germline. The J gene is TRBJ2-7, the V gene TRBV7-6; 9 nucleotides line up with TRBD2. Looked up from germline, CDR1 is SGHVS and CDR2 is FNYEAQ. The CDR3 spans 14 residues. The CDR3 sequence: CARSPGLASYEQYF. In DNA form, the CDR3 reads TGTGCCCGCAGCCCCGGACTAGCGAGCTACGAGCAGTACTTC.

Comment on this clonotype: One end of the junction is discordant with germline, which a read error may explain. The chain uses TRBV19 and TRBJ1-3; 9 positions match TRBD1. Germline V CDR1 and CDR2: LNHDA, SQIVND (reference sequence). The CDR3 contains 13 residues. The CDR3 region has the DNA TGTGCTAGTACAGGGGGCGATGGAAACACCATATATTTT. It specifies CASTGGDGNTIYF.

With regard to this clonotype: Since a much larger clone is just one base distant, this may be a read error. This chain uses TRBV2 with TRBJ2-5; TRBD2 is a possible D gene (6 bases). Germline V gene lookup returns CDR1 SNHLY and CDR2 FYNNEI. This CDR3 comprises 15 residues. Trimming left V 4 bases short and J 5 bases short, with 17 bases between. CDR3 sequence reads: CASSVGLPSGETQYF. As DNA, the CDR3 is TGTGCCAGCAGTGTCGGACTACCGAGTGGTGAGACCCAGTACTTC.

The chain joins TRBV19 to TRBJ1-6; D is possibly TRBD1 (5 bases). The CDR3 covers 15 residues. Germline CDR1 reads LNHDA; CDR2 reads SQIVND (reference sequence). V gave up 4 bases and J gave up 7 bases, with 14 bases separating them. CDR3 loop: CASSTGTGRNSPLHF. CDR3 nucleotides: TGTGCCAGTAGTACCGGGACTGGGAGGAATTCACCCCTCCACTTT.

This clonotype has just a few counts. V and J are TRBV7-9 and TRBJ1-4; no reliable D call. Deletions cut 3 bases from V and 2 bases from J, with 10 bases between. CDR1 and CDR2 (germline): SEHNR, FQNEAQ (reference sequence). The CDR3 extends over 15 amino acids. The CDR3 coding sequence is TGTGCCAGCAGCTTCCGGGCAGAGACTAATGAAAAACTGTTTTTT. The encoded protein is CASSFRAETNEKLFF.

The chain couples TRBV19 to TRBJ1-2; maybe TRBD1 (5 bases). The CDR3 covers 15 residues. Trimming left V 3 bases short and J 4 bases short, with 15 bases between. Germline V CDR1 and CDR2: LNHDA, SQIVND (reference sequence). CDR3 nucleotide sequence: TGTGCCAGTAGTATCGGGCAGGGAAAAGGCTATGGCTACACCTTC. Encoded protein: CASSIGQGKGYGYTF.

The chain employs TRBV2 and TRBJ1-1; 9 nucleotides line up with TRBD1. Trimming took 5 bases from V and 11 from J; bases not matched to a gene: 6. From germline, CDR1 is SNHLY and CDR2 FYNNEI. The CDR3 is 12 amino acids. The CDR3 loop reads CASSYSDRGAFF. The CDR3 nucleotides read TGTGCCAGCAGTTACTCCGACAGGGGGGCTTTCTTT.